These T cell receptor beta chains were read from a single sample in a study of prognosis after radiotherapy for stage I lung cancer. Using its own MiXCR run on the multiplex PCR reads, TCRdb lists one record per CDR3 protein. The repertoire holds under 20,000 distinct CDR3 sequences, with around 50% as singletons. Sequences were derived from PBMCs, sampled before or after stereotactic body radiation therapy (not recorded which). The receptors come from a donor aged 50 or older with non-small cell lung cancer. CDR3s include the opening cysteine and the closing phenylalanine or tryptophan. The D gene is left open where the match is weak. Size tells how often a clone was seen (once, few, many) or the class of an expanded clone, and some rows leave it out.

D: .
size: .
J: TRBJ2-7
V: TRBV12-3/TRBV12-4
DNA: TGTGCCACCCGGACTACCGCGGGTGAGCAGTACTTC
CDR3: CATRTTAGEQYF

D: .
size: medium-sized
J: TRBJ1-5
V: TRBV30
DNA: TGTGCCTGGAGTGGTGGAGGCACTAGCAATCAGCCCCAGCATTTT
CDR3: CAWSGGGTSNQPQHF

D: TRBD1
size: .
J: TRBJ1-6
V: TRBV2
DNA: TGTGCCAGCAGTGTTGACAGGGGTAATTCACCCCTCCACTTT
CDR3: CASSVDRGNSPLHF

D: TRBD2
size: .
J: TRBJ2-7
V: TRBV2
DNA: TGTGCAAGCAGTGGGACTACTAGCACCGAGCAGTACTTC
CDR3: CASSGTTSTEQYF

D: TRBD1
size: many
J: TRBJ2-1
V: TRBV20-1
DNA: TGCAGTGCTAGAAATCCGGACAGGGGAGGGGATGAGCAGTTCTTC
CDR3: CSARNPDRGGDEQFF

D: .
size: many
J: TRBJ1-6
V: TRBV5-6
DNA: TGTGCCAGCAGTTTACCCGGGACAATTAATTCACCCCTCCACTTT
CDR3: CASSLPGTINSPLHF

D: .
size: many
J: TRBJ2-5
V: TRBV5-1
DNA: TGCGCCAGCAGCTTGAGAAAAAAAGAGACCCAGTACTTC
CDR3: CASSLRKKETQYF

D: .
size: .
J: TRBJ2-1
V: TRBV7-3
DNA: TGTGCCAGCAGCCCCCCTAGAAGCGCCATATACAATGAGCAGTTCTTC
CDR3: CASSPPRSAIYNEQFF

D: TRBD2
size: many
J: TRBJ2-1
V: TRBV20-1
DNA: TGCAGTGCTAGAGGTAGCGGGAGGGTTACCGGTGAGCAGTTCTTC
CDR3: CSARGSGRVTGEQFF

D: TRBD2
size: once
J: TRBJ2-7
V: TRBV5-1
DNA: TGCGCCAGCAGCGAAGGACTAGCGGGGGCTCGGGCCTACGAGCAGTACTTC
CDR3: CASSEGLAGARAYEQYF

D: .
size: .
J: TRBJ2-1
V: TRBV24-1
DNA: TGTGCCACCAGTGATAAGGGAAGGGGAAGAGACAATGAGCAGTTCTTC
CDR3: CATSDKGRGRDNEQFF

D: .
size: .
J: TRBJ2-1
V: TRBV6-1
DNA: TGTGCCAGCAGGAGTTGGCGGGCGAGTGACAATGAGCAGTTCTTC
CDR3: CASRSWRASDNEQFF

D: TRBD1
size: many
J: TRBJ2-7
V: TRBV4-1
DNA: TGCGCCAGCAGCCAGACGACAGGGACCCACGAGCAGTACTTC
CDR3: CASSQTTGTHEQYF

D: .
size: .
J: TRBJ2-7
V: TRBV28
DNA: TGTGCCGGCAGATACTCCGGGTCGACTTACGAGCAGTACTTC
CDR3: CAGRYSGSTYEQYF

D: TRBD2
size: .
J: TRBJ2-4
V: TRBV7-9
DNA: TGTGCCAGCAGAAGATCTAGCGGGAGGGCCGGTCGTGCCAAAAAAATTCAGTACTTC
CDR3: CASRRSSGRAGRAKKIQYF

D: TRBD1
size: medium-sized
J: TRBJ1-2
V: TRBV6-1
DNA: TGTGCCAGCAGAGTCCAGGGACAGTACGGCTACACCTTC
CDR3: CASRVQGQYGYTF

D: .
size: .
J: TRBJ2-1
V: TRBV19
DNA: TGTGCCAGTAGTATAGAGGGGTCAGGGCCCTACAATGAGCATTTCTTC
CDR3: CASSIEGSGPYNEHFF

D: TRBD1
size: many
J: TRBJ2-6
V: TRBV28
DNA: TGTGCCAGCAGGCCAGGGGGATCCGGGGCCAACGTCCTGACTTTC
CDR3: CASRPGGSGANVLTF